This T cell receptor (beta chain) appears in the sequencing data of a study of blood T cell repertoires in COVID-19. Study at large: There were acute and convalescent COVID-19 samples, and they came from the United States, Italy and Spain. PBMCs, B-cell-depleted T cells, or T cells were the source of the cDNA or gDNA that made up the material.

V shed 5 bases and J shed 1 base, with 17 bases lying between them. CDR1 is SGHVS, CDR2 FQNEAQ, per germline. The CDR3 covers 16 residues. This clone was recorded only once. Original handling: By means of reference gene primer amplification, nucleated cell counts were estimated. Assay used: immunoSEQ multiplex PCR; TCRdb lists only in-frame clones, some missing. V, J and clone size derive from that table, while D and trimming were established from the DNA sequence. Of under 350,000 clones in the sample, approximately 83% were seen once. This sequence originates from a woman in her 70s with acute or convalescent COVID-19. The chain has TRBV7-8 and TRBJ1-1; D is unclear. The sequenced sample was peripheral blood. CDR3 sequence reads: CASSPGRGARNTEAFF. CDR3 nucleotides: TGTGCCAGCAGCCCGGGGAGAGGTGCGCGGAACACTGAAGCTTTCTTT.